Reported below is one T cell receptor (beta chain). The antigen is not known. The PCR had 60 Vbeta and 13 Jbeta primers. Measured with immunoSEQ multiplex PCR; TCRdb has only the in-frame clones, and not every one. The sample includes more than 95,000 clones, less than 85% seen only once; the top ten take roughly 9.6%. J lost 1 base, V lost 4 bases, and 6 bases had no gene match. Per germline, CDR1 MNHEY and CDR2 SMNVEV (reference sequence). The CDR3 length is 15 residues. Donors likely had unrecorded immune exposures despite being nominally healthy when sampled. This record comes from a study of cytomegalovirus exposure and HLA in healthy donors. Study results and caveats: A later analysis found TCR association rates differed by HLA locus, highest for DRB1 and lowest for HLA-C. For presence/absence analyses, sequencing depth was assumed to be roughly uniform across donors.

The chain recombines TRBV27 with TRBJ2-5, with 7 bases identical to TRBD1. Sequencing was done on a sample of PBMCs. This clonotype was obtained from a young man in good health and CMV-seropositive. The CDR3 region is CASSSYRGPQETQYF. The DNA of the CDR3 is TGTGCCAGCAGTTCCTACAGGGGACCCCAAGAGACCCAGTACTTC.